This T cell receptor (beta chain) stems from a study of blood T cells in healthy people across ages. Study-wide results and limits: Nothing was known about donor CMV status, and this possibly confounded expanded clonotype changes.

A second 7 to 11 cycle PCR used barcoded and J-beta primers. TCRdb recomputed calls from the 5' RACE reads with MiXCR, one row per CDR3 protein. Of about 680,000 distinct CDR3 sequences listed, over 45% are singletons. Germline CDR1 and CDR2: SGHNT and YYREEE (reference sequence). The CDR3 is 14 residues long. Concerning this clonotype: What it recognizes is unknown.

V is TRBV5-4 and J is TRBJ2-4, with 10 bases aligning to TRBD2. TRBJ2-7 matches the DNA end more closely, so the J call is doubtful. Sequenced input: blood. The TCR was taken from an older woman in good health. The CDR3 is CASNLAGVDYEQYF. CDR3 DNA sequence: TGTGCCAGCAATCTAGCGGGAGTGGATTACGAGCAGTACTTC.